This TCR beta chain was captured in a study of cytotoxic CD8 clonotypes in ibrutinib-treated CLL. The CDR3 spans 15 residues. V was pared by 0 bases and J by 4 bases, with 10 bases between. Germline lookup yields CDR1 LGHNA and CDR2 YSLEER. TCRdb's table, derived via immunoSEQ multiplex PCR, lists solely in-frame clones and lacks some. The top ten clones hold roughly 2% of a sample with about 130,000 clones, 80% to 90% of them seen once. The material was PBMCs, obtained after 24 months of ibrutinib treatment. The chain has TRBV4-3 and TRBJ2-1; D may be TRBD1 (7 bases). The receptor was derived from a human donor with chronic lymphocytic leukemia. In nucleotides, the CDR3 is TGCGCCAGCAGCCAAGACAGGGGGACTTACAATGAGCAGTTCTTC. Its translation: CASSQDRGTYNEQFF.